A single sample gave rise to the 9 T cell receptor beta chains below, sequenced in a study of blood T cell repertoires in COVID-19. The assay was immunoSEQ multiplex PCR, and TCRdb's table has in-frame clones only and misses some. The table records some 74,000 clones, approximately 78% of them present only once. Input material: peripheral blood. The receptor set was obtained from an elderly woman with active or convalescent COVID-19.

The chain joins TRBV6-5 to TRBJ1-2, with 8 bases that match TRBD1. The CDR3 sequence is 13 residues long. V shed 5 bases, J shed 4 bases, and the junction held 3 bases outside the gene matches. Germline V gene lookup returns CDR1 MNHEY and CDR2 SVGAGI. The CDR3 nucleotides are TGTGCCAGCAGTATGGGGACAGGCTATGGCTACACCTTC. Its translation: CASSMGTGYGYTF.

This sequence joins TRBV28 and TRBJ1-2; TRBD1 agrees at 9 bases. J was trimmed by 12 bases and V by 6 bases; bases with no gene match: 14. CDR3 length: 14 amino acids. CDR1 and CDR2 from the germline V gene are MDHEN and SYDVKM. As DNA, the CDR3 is TGTGCCAGCAGCACCGCCGGGACAGGGAATTTTCACACCTTC. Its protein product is CASSTAGTGNFHTF.

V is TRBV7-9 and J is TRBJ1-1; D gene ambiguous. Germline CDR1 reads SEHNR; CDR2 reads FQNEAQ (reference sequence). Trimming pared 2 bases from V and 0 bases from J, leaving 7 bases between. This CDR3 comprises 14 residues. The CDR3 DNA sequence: TGTGCCAGCAGCTTACAGACTCTGAACACTGAAGCTTTCTTT. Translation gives CASSLQTLNTEAFF.

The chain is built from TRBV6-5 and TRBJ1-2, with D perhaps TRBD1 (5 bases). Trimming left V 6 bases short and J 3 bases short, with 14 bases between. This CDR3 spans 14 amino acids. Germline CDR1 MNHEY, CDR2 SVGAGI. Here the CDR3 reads CASSSGRVHYGYTF. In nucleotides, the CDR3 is TGTGCCAGCAGCTCCGGCAGGGTTCACTATGGCTACACCTTC.

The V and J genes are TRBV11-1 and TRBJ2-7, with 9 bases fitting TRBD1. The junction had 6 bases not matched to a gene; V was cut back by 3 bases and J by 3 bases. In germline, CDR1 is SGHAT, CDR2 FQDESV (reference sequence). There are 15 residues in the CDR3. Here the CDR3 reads CASSLGQGNFYEQYF. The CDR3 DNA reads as TGTGCCAGCAGCTTGGGACAGGGCAATTTCTACGAGCAGTACTTC.

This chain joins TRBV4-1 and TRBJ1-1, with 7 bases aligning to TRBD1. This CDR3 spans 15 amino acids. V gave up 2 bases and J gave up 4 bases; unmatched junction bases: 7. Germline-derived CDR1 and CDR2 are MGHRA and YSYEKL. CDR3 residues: CASSQPMGQTTEAFF. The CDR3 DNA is TGCGCCAGCAGCCAACCTATGGGACAGACCACTGAAGCTTTCTTT.

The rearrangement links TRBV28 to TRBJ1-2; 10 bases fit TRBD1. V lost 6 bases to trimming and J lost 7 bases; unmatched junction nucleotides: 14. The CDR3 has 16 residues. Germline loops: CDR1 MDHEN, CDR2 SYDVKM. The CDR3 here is CASRQTGGATGSGYTF. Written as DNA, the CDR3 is TGTGCCAGCAGACAGACAGGGGGCGCAACTGGATCTGGCTACACCTTC.

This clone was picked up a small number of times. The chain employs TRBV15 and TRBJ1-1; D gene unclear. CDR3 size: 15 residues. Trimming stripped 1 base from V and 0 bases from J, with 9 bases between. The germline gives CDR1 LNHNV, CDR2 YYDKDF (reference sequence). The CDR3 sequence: CATSRGRLVNTEAFF. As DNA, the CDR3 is TGTGCCACCAGCAGAGGGCGGCTAGTGAACACTGAAGCTTTCTTT.

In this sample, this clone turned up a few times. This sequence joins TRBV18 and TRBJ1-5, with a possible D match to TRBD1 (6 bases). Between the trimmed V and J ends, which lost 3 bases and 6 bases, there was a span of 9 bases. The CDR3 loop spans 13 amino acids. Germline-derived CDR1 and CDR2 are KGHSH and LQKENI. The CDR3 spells CASSPTGSQPQHF. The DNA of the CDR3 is TGTGCCAGCTCACCTACAGGGAGTCAGCCCCAGCATTTT.